The source of this T cell receptor beta chain is a study of blood T cell repertoires in COVID-19. In the authors' methods: Amplification of reference gene primers provided the estimated nucleated cell counts. The method was immunoSEQ multiplex PCR; TCRdb's version includes in-frame clones alone and lacks a portion of them. V, J and clone size reflect that table, while D and trimming were determined from the DNA. The table has 150,000 or so clones, approximately 74% seen once; the top ten hold less than 2.5%. This CDR3 comprises 13 residues. The V and J ends lost 5 bases and 2 bases, in that order; junction bases with no gene match: 1.

This TCR derives from a woman in her 70s with acute or convalescent COVID-19. This sequence joins TRBV12-3 or TRBV12-4 and TRBJ1-1, with 8 bases fitting TRBD1. The sample comprised peripheral blood. CDR3 sequence (DNA): TGTGCCAGCAGTGACAGGGGAAACACTGAAGCTTTCTTT. Translated, it gives CASSDRGNTEAFF.